The 25 T cell receptor beta chains below were found in one sample sequenced in a study of blood T cell repertoires in COVID-19 (dated by TCRdb to about 2020). The library came from the immunoSEQ multiplex PCR assay. What TCRdb holds here is the immuneACCESS table cut down to in-frame rearrangements. Part of the clones is not present; checked against another copy, under half of the missing clones reflect an unresolved V gene, and the others are unexplained. The sample profile shows 350,000 or so clones; around 85% of them were found once. In total, the top ten clones hold around 4% of the sample. Sequenced: PBMCs or T cells enriched from blood (not recorded which). The receptors come from a woman in her 40s with acute COVID-19.

This clone was seen once. V and J are TRBV7-9 and TRBJ2-2; 9 bases fit TRBD1. Trimming took 4 bases from V and 6 from J; bases not matched to a gene: 9. The length of the CDR3 is 16 residues. Germline loops: CDR1 SEHNR, CDR2 FQNEAQ (reference sequence). CDR3 loop: CASSSSGQGRAGELFF. The CDR3 nucleotides read TGTGCCAGCAGCTCTTCGGGACAGGGTAGGGCCGGGGAGCTGTTTTTT. The variable domain in full, with the rest retrieved from reference TRBV7-9 and TRBJ2-2, is DTGVSQNPRHKITKRGQNVTFRCDPISEHNRLYWYRQTLGQGPEFLTYFQNEAQLEKSRLLSDRFSAERPKGSFSTLEIQRTEQGDSAMYLCASSSSGQGRAGELFFGEGSRLTVL.

The chain is built from TRBV15 and TRBJ1-4; weak D call: TRBD1 (6 bases). V dropped 4 bases and J dropped 7 bases, with 16 bases sitting between them. The CDR3 contains 15 residues. Germline-derived CDR1 and CDR2 are LNHNV and YYDKDF (reference sequence). The CDR3 spells CATSNNQGSGEKLFF. CDR3 sequence (DNA): TGTGCCACCAGCAATAATCAGGGGAGCGGTGAAAAACTGTTTTTT.

The chain couples TRBV28 to TRBJ1-2, with 7 bases that match TRBD1. After removal of 4 bases from V and 1 base from J, the junction contained 6 bases not matched to a gene. The germline gives CDR1 MDHEN, CDR2 SYDVKM. The CDR3 contains 15 residues. CDR3 in DNA: TGTGCCAGCAGTTCCGAGGGGGCGGGTAACTATGGCTACACCTTC. Encoded protein: CASSSEGAGNYGYTF.

This chain joins TRBV5-6 and TRBJ2-2, with 9 bases matching TRBD2. The CDR3 spans 18 residues. CDR1 is SGHDT and CDR2 is YYEEEE in the germline V gene. V trimming: 4 bases; J trimming: 4 bases; junction bases outside the gene matches: 14. CDR3 loop: CASSPLSLAGYTTGELFF. The DNA of the CDR3 is TGTGCCAGCAGCCCCCTAAGTCTAGCGGGATACACCACCGGGGAGCTGTTTTTT.

The chain joins TRBV18 to TRBJ2-1; 14 bases fit TRBD2. This CDR3 region has 15 residues. The J segment lost 8 bases and the V segment lost 8 bases, leaving 8 bases of the junction unmatched. Germline V gives CDR1 KGHSH, CDR2 LQKENI. The CDR3 sequence is CASLLAGLAGDEQFF. In DNA, the CDR3 is TGTGCCAGCCTCCTCGCGGGACTAGCGGGAGATGAGCAGTTCTTC.

In this sample, this clone turned up a few times. The rearrangement joins TRBV5-1 to TRBJ1-1; 9 bases fit TRBD1. CDR3 length: 15 residues. Germline trimming cut 0 bases from V and 4 bases from J; bases unmatched to any gene: 4. Germline CDR1 SGHRS, CDR2 YFSETQ. The CDR3 here is CASSLEQGAVTEAFF. Written as DNA, the CDR3 is TGCGCCAGCAGCTTGGAACAGGGGGCTGTCACTGAAGCTTTCTTT. Looking up the rest from reference TRBV5-1 and TRBJ1-1 gives the full variable domain: KAGVTQTPRYLIKTRGQQVTLSCSPISGHRSVSWYQQTPGQGLQFLFEYFSETQRNKGNFPGRFSGRQFSNSRSEMNVSTLELGDSALYLCASSLEQGAVTEAFFGQGTRLTVV.

The chain combines TRBV10-3 with TRBJ2-1; 7 positions match TRBD2. V shed 6 bases and J 3 bases; nucleotides not matched to a gene: 8. The germline gives CDR1 ENHRY, CDR2 SYGVKD. CDR3 length: 15 amino acids. CDR3 loop: CAIRLGGSDYNEQFF. DNA for the CDR3: TGTGCCATCAGATTAGGCGGGAGTGACTACAATGAGCAGTTCTTC.

V and J are TRBV9 and TRBJ1-4; the match to TRBD1 covers 9 bases. Germline loops: CDR1 SGDLS, CDR2 YYNGEE. After removal of 4 bases from V and 7 bases from J, the junction contained 8 bases not matched to a gene. CDR3 length equals 15 residues. The CDR3 loop reads CASSSTGTGIEKLFF. DNA for the CDR3: TGTGCCAGCAGCTCAACCGGGACAGGGATTGAAAAACTGTTTTTT. The complete variable domain, with remaining parts taken from reference TRBV9 and TRBJ1-4, reads DSGVTQTPKHLITATGQRVTLRCSPRSGDLSVYWYQQSLDQGLQFLIQYYNGEERAKGNILERFSAQQFPDLHSELNLSSLELGDSALYFCASSSTGTGIEKLFFGSGTQLSVL.

The rearrangement joins TRBV7-9 to TRBJ1-2, with D tentatively TRBD1 (6 bases). CDR3 length: 15 residues. From germline, CDR1 is SEHNR and CDR2 FQNEAQ (reference sequence). V gave up 2 bases and J gave up 4 bases, with 14 bases separating them. The CDR3 is CASSLLHQGSYGYTF. The CDR3 DNA reads as TGTGCCAGCAGCTTACTTCACCAGGGGTCCTATGGCTACACCTTC. The variable domain in full, with the rest retrieved from reference TRBV7-9 and TRBJ1-2, is DTGVSQNPRHKITKRGQNVTFRCDPISEHNRLYWYRQTLGQGPEFLTYFQNEAQLEKSRLLSDRFSAERPKGSFSTLEIQRTEQGDSAMYLCASSLLHQGSYGYTFGSGTRLTVV.

This chain connects TRBV18 to TRBJ1-4; 9 positions match TRBD1. Germline V gene sequence: CDR1 KGHSH, CDR2 LQKENI. There are 15 residues in the CDR3. The trim removed 4 bases at V and 1 base at J, leaving 1 base unmatched. Here the CDR3 DNA reads TGTGCCAGCTCACTGACAGGGGGAACTAATGAAAAACTGTTTTTT. Translation: CASSLTGGTNEKLFF.

This chain connects TRBV4-3 to TRBJ1-2, with a weak D call TRBD1 (6 bases). The CDR3 length is 15 residues. Germline V CDR1 and CDR2: LGHNA, YSLEER. V lost 0 bases, J lost 1 base, and 9 bases lay in between. CDR3 nucleotides: TGCGCCAGCAGCCAAGAGATAGGGGGTAACTATGGCTACACCTTC. It codes for CASSQEIGGNYGYTF.

The chain is built from TRBV4-3 and TRBJ1-2, with TRBD1 matching over 9 bases. The CDR3 is made up of 14 amino acids. After removal of 4 bases from V and 7 bases from J, the junction contained 7 bases not matched to a gene. Germline-derived CDR1 and CDR2 are LGHNA and YSLEER. CDR3 sequence: CASSLDRGYSGYTF. The CDR3 nucleotides are TGCGCCAGCAGCCTAGACAGGGGGTATTCTGGCTACACCTTC.

The chain is built from TRBV28 and TRBJ2-7, with D possibly matching TRBD1 (5 bases). CDR3 length: 14 residues. In germline, CDR1 is MDHEN, CDR2 SYDVKM. V was pared by 3 bases and J by 0 bases, with 9 bases between. CDR3 residues: CASSFNGASYEQYF. DNA of the CDR3: TGTGCCAGCAGTTTTAATGGGGCCTCCTACGAGCAGTACTTC.

The V and J genes are TRBV28 and TRBJ1-5; perhaps TRBD1 as D (5 bases). Between the trimmed V and J ends, which lost 7 bases and 1 base, there was a span of 20 bases. The V gene's germline CDR1 is MDHEN and CDR2 SYDVKM. The CDR3 consists of 17 residues. The DNA for the CDR3 is TGTGCCAGCACCACGAGGGGCCGGGGAGGGAGCAATCAGCCCCAGCATTTT. Its translation is CASTTRGRGGSNQPQHF.

V usage is TRBV6-2 or TRBV6-3 and J usage is TRBJ1-5, with D perhaps matching TRBD1 (5 bases). With 6 bases removed from V and 3 bases from J, the gap between germline ends came to 12 bases. The CDR3 totals 14 residues. Germline V gene lookup returns CDR1 MNHEY and CDR2 SVGEGT. CDR3 residues: CASSKGYDNQPQHF. The CDR3 region has the DNA TGTGCCAGCAGCAAGGGGTACGACAATCAGCCCCAGCATTTT.

The chain recombines TRBV19 with TRBJ2-2, with 7 bases identical to TRBD1. The junction had 9 bases not matched to a gene; V was cut back by 3 bases and J by 2 bases. Per the germline V gene, CDR1 is LNHDA and CDR2 is SQIVND (reference sequence). This CDR3 is built from 17 residues. DNA of the CDR3: TGTGCCAGTAGTATCCCCAACAGGGGCCCTAACACCGGGGAGCTGTTTTTT. It encodes CASSIPNRGPNTGELFF.

The J gene is TRBJ2-3, the V gene TRBV7-6; the D gene is possibly TRBD1 (5 bases). The CDR3 runs 18 residues. Germline V gene lookup returns CDR1 SGHVS and CDR2 FNYEAQ. V dropped 0 bases and J dropped 3 bases, with 19 bases sitting between them. CDR3 nucleotide sequence: TGTGCCAGCAGCTTAGCACAGGTCCTATCCCACTTAACAGATACGCAGTATTTT. Protein product: CASSLAQVLSHLTDTQYF.

The rearrangement links TRBV7-2 to TRBJ2-2; D gene uncertain. CDR1 is SGHTA and CDR2 is FQGNSA in the germline V gene. Deletions cut 4 bases from V and 0 bases from J, with 3 bases between. CDR3 length: 13 residues. Written as DNA, the CDR3 is TGTGCCAGCAGCTCTACGAACACCGGGGAGCTGTTTTTT. Protein sequence: CASSSTNTGELFF. Together with reference TRBV7-2 and TRBJ2-2, the CDR3 gives the full variable domain: GAGVSQSPSNKVTEKGKDVELRCDPISGHTALYWYRQSLGQGLEFLIYFQGNSAPDKSGLPSDRFSAERTGGSVSTLTIQRTQQEDSAVYLCASSSTNTGELFFGEGSRLTVL.

The chain joins TRBV12-3 or TRBV12-4 to TRBJ1-2; 7 bases map to TRBD1. The CDR3 consists of 13 residues. V shed 6 bases, J shed 4 bases, and the junction held 5 bases outside the gene matches. The CDR3 DNA reads TGTGCCAGCAGCCCGACAGGGTCCTATGGCTACACCTTC. Its protein is CASSPTGSYGYTF.

This CDR3 reads CASSLGQGYGYTF. The CDR3 DNA follows: TGTGCCAGCTCATTGGGACAGGGCTATGGCTACACCTTC. The chain carries TRBV18 and TRBJ1-2; 9 nucleotides line up with TRBD1. Germline-derived CDR1 and CDR2 are KGHSH and LQKENI. V shed 5 bases, J shed 4 bases, and the junction held 2 bases outside the gene matches. The CDR3 length is 13 residues. The complete variable domain, with remaining parts taken from reference TRBV18 and TRBJ1-2, reads NAGVMQNPRHLVRRRGQEARLRCSPMKGHSHVYWYRQLPEEGLKFMVYLQKENIIDESGMPKERFSAEFPKEGPSILRIQQVVRGDSAAYFCASSLGQGYGYTFGSGTRLTVV.

The J gene is TRBJ2-1, the V gene TRBV9, with D possibly matching TRBD2 (6 bases). Trimming removed 0 bases at V and 8 bases at J, with 18 bases between. This CDR3 has 16 amino acids. The germline gives CDR1 SGDLS, CDR2 YYNGEE. CDR3 sequence reads: CASSVAAGPNFDEQFF. The DNA for the CDR3 is TGTGCCAGCAGCGTAGCTGCGGGACCGAACTTTGATGAGCAGTTCTTC.

The chain is built from TRBV5-1 and TRBJ2-7; perhaps TRBD1 as D (6 bases). The CDR3 runs 14 residues. Trimming took off 1 base at V and 5 bases at J, with 13 bases between the two ends. Germline CDR1 reads SGHRS; CDR2 reads YFSETQ. CDR3 DNA sequence: TGCGCCAGCAGCTTGTTCGCAGGGGAGAACGAGCAGTACTTC. Translating gives CASSLFAGENEQYF.

This chain joins TRBV7-9 and TRBJ1-4; 7 nucleotides match TRBD1. Germline V gene lookup returns CDR1 SEHNR and CDR2 FQNEAQ (reference sequence). With 11 bases clipped from V and 6 bases from J, the junction kept 3 bases outside the gene matches. CDR3 length: 11 amino acids. In DNA form, the CDR3 reads TGTGCCGGGCAGGGGGATGAAAAACTGTTTTTT. Protein sequence: CAGQGDEKLFF.

The chain carries TRBV7-2 and TRBJ2-3; 8 nucleotides match TRBD1. The CDR3 is 16 amino acids. The V gene's germline CDR1 is SGHTA and CDR2 FQGNSA. V trimming: 5 bases; J trimming: 2 bases; junction bases outside the gene matches: 9. For the CDR3, the DNA is TGTGCCAGCAGCCCCCGACGACAGGGGTACACAGATACGCAGTATTTT. Translated: CASSPRRQGYTDTQYF.

Only a few counts were recorded for this clone. Other DNA variants within this sample encode the same CDR3. The rearrangement joins TRBV5-1 to TRBJ1-4; a weak D match, TRBD1 (5 bases). Germline loops: CDR1 SGHRS, CDR2 YFSETQ. V lost 2 bases and J 4 bases, leaving 9 bases between the germline ends. The CDR3 totals 14 residues. DNA of the CDR3: TGCGCCAGCAGCTTCGGGGGGAGTAATGAAAAACTGTTTTTT. Its translation: CASSFGGSNEKLFF.